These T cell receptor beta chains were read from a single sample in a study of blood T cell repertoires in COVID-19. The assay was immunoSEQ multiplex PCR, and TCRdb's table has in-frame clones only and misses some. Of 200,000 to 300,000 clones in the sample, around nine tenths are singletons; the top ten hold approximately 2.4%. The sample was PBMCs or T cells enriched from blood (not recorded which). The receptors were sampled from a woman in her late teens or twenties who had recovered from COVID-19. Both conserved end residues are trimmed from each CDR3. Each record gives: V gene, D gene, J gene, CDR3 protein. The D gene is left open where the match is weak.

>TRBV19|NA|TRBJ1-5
ASSIGARGNQPQH
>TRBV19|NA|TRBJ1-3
ASSMEWHMAIY
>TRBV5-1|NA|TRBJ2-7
ASSLYFVSYEQY
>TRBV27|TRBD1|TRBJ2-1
ASRQGQGVIGSYNEQF
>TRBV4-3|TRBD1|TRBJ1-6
ASSQDPTGDSPLH
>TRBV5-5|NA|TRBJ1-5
ASSLDSYNQPQH
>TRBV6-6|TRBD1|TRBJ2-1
ASSYRQGNEQF
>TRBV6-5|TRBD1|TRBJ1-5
ASSTALDRDQPQH
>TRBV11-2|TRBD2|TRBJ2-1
ASGQIRGKRGAYNEQF
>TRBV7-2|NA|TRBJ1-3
ASSQVEARSGNTIY
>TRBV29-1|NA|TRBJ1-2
SVGGQGIYGYT
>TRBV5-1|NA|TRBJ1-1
ASSSGGDTEAF
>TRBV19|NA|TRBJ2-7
ASSPLTSNEQY
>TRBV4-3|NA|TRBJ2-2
ASSARNTGELF
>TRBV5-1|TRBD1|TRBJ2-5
ASSLRYRGSRKETQY
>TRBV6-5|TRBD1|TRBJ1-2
ASSSGQSAWDGYT
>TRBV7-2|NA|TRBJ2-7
ASSWGHEYEQY
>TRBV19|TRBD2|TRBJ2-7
ASSIGTSEGSYEQY
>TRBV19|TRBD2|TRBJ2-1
ASRLAGFNEQF
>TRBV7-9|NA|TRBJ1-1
ATTGDTISEAF
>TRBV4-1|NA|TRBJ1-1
ASSQWEGTTEAF
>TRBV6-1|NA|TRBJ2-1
ASSDTGRDTAQF
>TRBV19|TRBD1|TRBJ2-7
ASSDRGYYEQY
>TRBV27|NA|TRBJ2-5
ASSLLGLNAGETQY
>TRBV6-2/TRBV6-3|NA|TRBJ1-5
ASSYSLGGPRNSNQPQH
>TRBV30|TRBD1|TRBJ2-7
AWSDLWDRGPYEQY
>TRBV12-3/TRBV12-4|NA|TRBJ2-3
ASTLREVDTQY
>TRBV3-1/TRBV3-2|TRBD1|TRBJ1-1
ASSHRLGQGNTEAF
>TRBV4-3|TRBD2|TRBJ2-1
ASSLYGTSGGNEQF
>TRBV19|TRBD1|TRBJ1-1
ASSPTDRTIEAF
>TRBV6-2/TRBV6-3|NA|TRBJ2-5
ASSLQDGQETQY
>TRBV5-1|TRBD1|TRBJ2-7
ASSPGQGAVEQY
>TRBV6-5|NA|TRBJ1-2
ASSRQANYGYT
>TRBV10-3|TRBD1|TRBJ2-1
ATRDREGNEQF
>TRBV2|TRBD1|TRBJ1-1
ASSISLGQGWTEAF
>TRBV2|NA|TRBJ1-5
ASSEDLGWRNQPQH
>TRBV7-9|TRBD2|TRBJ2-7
ASSLGLAGGPKSEQY
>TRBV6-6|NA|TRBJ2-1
ASSNSGLDYNEQF
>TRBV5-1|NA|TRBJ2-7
ASSLQGTGTSHYEQY
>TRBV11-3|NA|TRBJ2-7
ASSRDQGGMYEQY
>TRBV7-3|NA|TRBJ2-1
ASSLTLSSYNEQF
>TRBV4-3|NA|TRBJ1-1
ASSQASGGYTEAF
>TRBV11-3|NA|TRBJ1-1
ASSSGHENTEAF
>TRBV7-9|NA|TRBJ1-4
ASSQGGAPSPEKLF
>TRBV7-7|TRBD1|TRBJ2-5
ASSPRTGLLETQY
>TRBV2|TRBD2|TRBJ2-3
ASREGAGGTDTQY
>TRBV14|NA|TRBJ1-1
ASSQVRGSNTEAF
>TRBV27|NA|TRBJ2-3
ASSLSTSTDTQY
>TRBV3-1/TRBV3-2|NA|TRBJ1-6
ASSQMMRGGSPLH
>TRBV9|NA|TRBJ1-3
ASSVAGADTIY
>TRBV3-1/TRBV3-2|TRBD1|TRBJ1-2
ASSQGKGQGYGYT
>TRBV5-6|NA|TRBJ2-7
ASSPYREGNYEQY
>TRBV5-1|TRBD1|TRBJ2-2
ASSLVGRTGAGELF
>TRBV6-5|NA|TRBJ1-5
ASSYRDNNQPQH
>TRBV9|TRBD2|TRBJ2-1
ASSSLPGRVGQF
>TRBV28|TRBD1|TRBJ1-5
ASTPDRGRVGQPQH
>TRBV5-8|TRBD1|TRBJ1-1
ASSLGTQGWTEAF